The entry below gives a single T cell receptor beta chain sequence along with its context. Sequencing of TCR beta was undertaken in CD8+ and CD4+ T cells derived from blood. As judged by recently defined diagnostic criteria, patients with Susac syndrome had definite or probable disease. The entry originates in a study of CD8 T cells in Susac syndrome. The RNA, roughly 0.5 to 1 ug, was put through reverse transcription using random hexamers. A single record per CDR3 protein comes from TCRdb applying MiXCR to the immunoSEQ multiplex PCR reads. The sample contains 110,000 to 150,000 distinct CDR3 sequences, approximately 96% of which appear only once. The receptor comes from a human donor with Susac syndrome. The sample comprised CD4+ T cells from PBMCs.

The CDR3, as DNA: TGCAGCGGAACGGGACACTTGAACACTGAAGCTTTCTTT. It codes for CSGTGHLNTEAFF. The V and J genes are TRBV29-1 and TRBJ1-1, with D possibly TRBD1 on 6 matching bases. The germline V gene has CDR1 SQVTM and CDR2 ANQGSEA. This CDR3 contains 13 residues. V lost 7 bases and J 0 bases, leaving 12 bases between the germline ends.